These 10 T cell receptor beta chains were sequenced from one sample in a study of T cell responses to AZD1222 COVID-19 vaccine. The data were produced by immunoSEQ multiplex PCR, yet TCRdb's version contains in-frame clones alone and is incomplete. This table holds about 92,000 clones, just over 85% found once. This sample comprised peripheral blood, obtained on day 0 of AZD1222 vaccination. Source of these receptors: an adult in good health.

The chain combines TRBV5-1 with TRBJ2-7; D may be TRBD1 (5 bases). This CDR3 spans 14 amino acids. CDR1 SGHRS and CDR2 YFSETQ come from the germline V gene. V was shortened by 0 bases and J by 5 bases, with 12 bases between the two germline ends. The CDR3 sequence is CASSLGQGDNEQYF. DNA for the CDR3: TGCGCCAGCAGCTTGGGGCAGGGCGATAACGAGCAGTACTTC.

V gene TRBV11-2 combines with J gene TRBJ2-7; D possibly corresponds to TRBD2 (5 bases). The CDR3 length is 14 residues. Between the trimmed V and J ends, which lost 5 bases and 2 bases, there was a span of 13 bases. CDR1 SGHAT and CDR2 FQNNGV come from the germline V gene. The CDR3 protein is CASSIRTGTYEQYF. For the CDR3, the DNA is TGTGCCAGCAGCATAAGGACGGGGACCTACGAGCAGTACTTC. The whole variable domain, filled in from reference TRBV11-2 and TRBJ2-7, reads EAGVAQSPRYKIIEKRQSVAFWCNPISGHATLYWYQQILGQGPKLLIQFQNNGVVDDSQLPKDRFSAERLKGVDSTLKIQPAKLEDSAVYLCASSIRTGTYEQYFGPGTRLTVT.

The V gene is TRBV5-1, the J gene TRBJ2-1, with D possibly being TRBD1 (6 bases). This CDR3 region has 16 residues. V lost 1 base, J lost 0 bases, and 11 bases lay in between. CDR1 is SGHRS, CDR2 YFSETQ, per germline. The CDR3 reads CASSLKGDNSYNEQFF. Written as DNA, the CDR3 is TGCGCCAGCAGCTTGAAAGGGGACAACTCCTACAATGAGCAGTTCTTC.

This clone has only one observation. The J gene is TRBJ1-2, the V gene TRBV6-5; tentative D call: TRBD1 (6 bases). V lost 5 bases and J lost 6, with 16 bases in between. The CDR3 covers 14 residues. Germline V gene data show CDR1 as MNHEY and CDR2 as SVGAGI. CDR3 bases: TGTGCCAGCAGTCCAGCCGGGACAAGGAATGGCTACACCTTC. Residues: CASSPAGTRNGYTF.

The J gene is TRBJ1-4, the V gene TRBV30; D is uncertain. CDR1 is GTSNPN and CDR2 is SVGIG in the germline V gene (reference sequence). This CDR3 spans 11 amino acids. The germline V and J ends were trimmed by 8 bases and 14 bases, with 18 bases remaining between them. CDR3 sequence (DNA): TGTGCCAGGTCGACTGAGAATGTGCTGTTTTTT. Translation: CARSTENVLFF.

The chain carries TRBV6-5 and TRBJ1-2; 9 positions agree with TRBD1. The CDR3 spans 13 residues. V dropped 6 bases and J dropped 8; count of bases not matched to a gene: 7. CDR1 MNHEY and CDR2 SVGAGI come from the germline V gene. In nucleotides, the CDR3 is TGTGCCAGCAGACTTGGGACAGGGAGGGGCTACACCTTC. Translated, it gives CASRLGTGRGYTF.

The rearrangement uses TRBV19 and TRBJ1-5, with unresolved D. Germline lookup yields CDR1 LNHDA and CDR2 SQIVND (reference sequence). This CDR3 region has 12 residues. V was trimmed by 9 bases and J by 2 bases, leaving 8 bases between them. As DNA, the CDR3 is TGTGCCAGCCAACTAGGCAATCAGCCCCAGCATTTT. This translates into CASQLGNQPQHF.

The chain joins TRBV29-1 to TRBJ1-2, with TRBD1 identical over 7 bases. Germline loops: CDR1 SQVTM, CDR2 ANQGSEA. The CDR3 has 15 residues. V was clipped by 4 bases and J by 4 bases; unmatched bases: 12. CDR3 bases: TGCAGCGTTGGTTCAGGGGGAATGTCTAGCTATGGCTACACCTTC. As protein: CSVGSGGMSSYGYTF.

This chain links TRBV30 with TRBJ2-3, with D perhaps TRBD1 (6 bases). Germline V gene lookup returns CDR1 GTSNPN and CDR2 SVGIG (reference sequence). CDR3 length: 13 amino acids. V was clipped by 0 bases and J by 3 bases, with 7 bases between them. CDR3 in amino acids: CAWSVGATDTQYF. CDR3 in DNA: TGTGCCTGGAGTGTGGGGGCAACAGATACGCAGTATTTT. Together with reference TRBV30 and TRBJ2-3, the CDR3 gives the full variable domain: SQTIHQWPATLVQPVGSPLSLECTVEGTSNPNLYWYRQAAGRGLQLLFYSVGIGQISSEVPQNLSASRPQDRQFILSSKKLLLSDSGFYLCAWSVGATDTQYFGPGTRLTVL.

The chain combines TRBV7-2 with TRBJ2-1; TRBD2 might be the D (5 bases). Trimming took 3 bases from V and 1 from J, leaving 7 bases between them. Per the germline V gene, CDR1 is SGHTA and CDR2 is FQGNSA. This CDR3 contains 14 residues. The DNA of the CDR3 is TGTGCCAGCAGCTTGCTAGCTTCCTACAATGAGCAGTTCTTC. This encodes CASSLLASYNEQFF.